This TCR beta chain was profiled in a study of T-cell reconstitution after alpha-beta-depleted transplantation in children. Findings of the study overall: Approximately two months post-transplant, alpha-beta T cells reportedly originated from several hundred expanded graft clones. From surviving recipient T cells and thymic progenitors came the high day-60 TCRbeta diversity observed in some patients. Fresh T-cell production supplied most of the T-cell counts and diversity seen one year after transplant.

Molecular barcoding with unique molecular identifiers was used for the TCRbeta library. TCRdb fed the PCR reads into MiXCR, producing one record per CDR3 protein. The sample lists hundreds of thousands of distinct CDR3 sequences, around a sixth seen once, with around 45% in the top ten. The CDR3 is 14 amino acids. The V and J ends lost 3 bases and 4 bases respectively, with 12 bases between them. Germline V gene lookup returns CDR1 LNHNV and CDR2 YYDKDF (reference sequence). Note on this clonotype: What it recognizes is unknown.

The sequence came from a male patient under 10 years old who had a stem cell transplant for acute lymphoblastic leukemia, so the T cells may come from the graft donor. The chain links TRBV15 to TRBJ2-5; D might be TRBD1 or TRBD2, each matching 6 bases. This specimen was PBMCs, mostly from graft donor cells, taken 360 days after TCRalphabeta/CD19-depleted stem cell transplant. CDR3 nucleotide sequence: TGTGCCACCAGCAGTAAACAGGGAGGAGAGACCCAGTACTTC. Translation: CATSSKQGGETQYF.